This T cell receptor beta chain stems from a study of Graves' ophthalmopathy and Graves' hyperthyroidism. Amplification from RNA transcripts yielded the TCR beta CDR3 regions. RT-PCR with HTBI primers came first, then second-round multiplex PCR. TCRdb reanalysed the multiplex PCR reads using MiXCR and keeps one entry per CDR3 protein. The sample has hundreds of thousands of distinct CDR3 sequences, 20% to 25% seen once; the top ten hold around 45%. Germline CDR1 SNHLY, CDR2 FYNNEI. CDR3 length equals 14 residues. V was pared by 8 bases and J by 0 bases, with 14 bases between. The study's findings and limits: Sensitivity reached 55% to 71% and specificity more than 72% when the model predicted ophthalmopathy progression.

This clonotype was observed many times. Antigen specificity is unknown. Source material: peripheral blood. The chain couples TRBV2 to TRBJ2-7; maybe TRBD2 (6 bases). This TCR derives from a woman aged 45-59 years with Graves' ophthalmopathy. CDR3 nucleotide sequence: TGTGCCAGCGCCCGGGACTCCCCCTCCTACGAGCAGTACTTC. Its translation: CASARDSPSYEQYF.